The 23 T cell receptor beta chains below come from one sample, sequenced in a study of Ad26.COV2.S vaccination and SARS-CoV-2 variants. The protocol was immunoSEQ multiplex PCR, while the TCRdb copy is restricted to in-frame clones and leaves out a portion. The data contain 87,000 or so clones, 82% of them singletons. Source: peripheral blood, taken after recovery from COVID-19. These TCRs come from a human donor who had recovered from COVID-19.

This clone has only a few counts. The chain is built from TRBV28 and TRBJ1-5, with TRBD1 matching over 10 bases. Germline CDR1 reads MDHEN; CDR2 reads SYDVKM. With V trimmed by 6 bases and J by 3 bases, 5 bases remained unmatched. The CDR3 consists of 15 residues. CDR3 nucleotides: TGTGCCAGCAGACCCGACAGGGGGCCCAATCAGCCCCAGCATTTT. The encoded protein is CASRPDRGPNQPQHF.

This chain connects TRBV28 to TRBJ2-3, with 8 bases lining up with TRBD1. The CDR3 is 14 residues long. V lost 6 bases, J lost 0 bases, and 2 bases stayed unmatched. Germline-derived CDR1 and CDR2 are MDHEN and SYDVKM. The CDR3 DNA follows: TGTGCCAGCAGCCGACAGGGGAGCACAGATACGCAGTATTTT. This codes for CASSRQGSTDTQYF. Full variable domain (remainder filled in from reference TRBV28 and TRBJ2-3): DVKVTQSSRYLVKRTGEKVFLECVQDMDHENMFWYRQDPGLGLRLIYFSYDVKMKEKGDIPEGYSVSREKKERFSLILESASTNQTSMYLCASSRQGSTDTQYFGPGTRLTVL.

V gene TRBV3-1 (or the pseudogene TRBV3-2) combines with J gene TRBJ1-6; D is unresolved. Trimming took 4 bases from V and 7 from J, leaving 20 bases between them. The germline CDR1 and CDR2 sequences are LGHDT and YNNKEL (reference sequence). The CDR3 is 17 residues long. In DNA form, the CDR3 reads TGTGCCAGCAGCCGCGATCCGCGGGCCGCCGCAAATTCACCCCTCCACTTT. This sequence encodes CASSRDPRAAANSPLHF.

V is TRBV11-1 and J is TRBJ2-7; 9 nucleotides match TRBD2. V was clipped by 5 bases and J by 6 bases; unmatched bases: 11. Per germline, CDR1 SGHAT and CDR2 FQDESV (reference sequence). CDR3 length equals 15 residues. The chain's CDR3 is CASSLPRVAGVEQYF. CDR3 DNA: TGTGCCAGCAGCCTACCTCGGGTAGCGGGAGTCGAGCAGTACTTC.

The V and J genes are TRBV2 and TRBJ2-1; 12 nucleotides align to TRBD2. This CDR3 comprises 17 residues. J lost 4 bases, V lost 6 bases, and 10 bases had no gene match. The V gene's germline CDR1 is SNHLY and CDR2 FYNNEI. CDR3 protein: CASSRRTTSGSYNEQFF. CDR3 coding DNA: TGTGCCAGCAGCCGACGGACGACTAGCGGGAGTTACAATGAGCAGTTCTTC.

This rearrangement joins TRBV5-5 to TRBJ1-2, with TRBD1 matching 7 bases. The CDR3 extends over 15 amino acids. V shed 0 bases, J shed 4 bases, and the junction held 6 bases outside the gene matches. Germline V gene lookup returns CDR1 SGHKS and CDR2 YYEKEE (reference sequence). Here the CDR3 reads CASSLAGQELYGYTF. The CDR3 DNA is TGTGCCAGCAGCTTGGCCGGACAGGAACTCTATGGCTACACCTTC.

The chain recombines TRBV5-1 with TRBJ1-1; D is unclear. The CDR3 has 14 residues. Germline V CDR1 and CDR2: SGHRS, YFSETQ. The V and J ends lost 0 bases and 2 bases respectively, with 8 bases between them. As DNA, the CDR3 is TGCGCCAGCAGCTTGGGGTTGGGAAACACTGAAGCTTTCTTT. Amino acid sequence: CASSLGLGNTEAFF.

The CDR3 sequence: CSATGGSGNQPQHF. CDR3 bases: TGCAGCGCCACGGGGGGCAGCGGGAATCAGCCCCAGCATTTT. The V and J genes are TRBV29-1 and TRBJ1-5, with D possibly matching TRBD1 (6 bases). V was shortened by 7 bases and J by 4 bases, with 17 bases between the two germline ends. CDR3 length: 14 residues. Germline V gene lookup returns CDR1 SQVTM and CDR2 ANQGSEA.

In DNA form, the CDR3 reads TGTGCCAGCAGCTCGACAGGGGGGCATTTTATCAACTATGGCTACACCTTC. The encoded protein is CASSSTGGHFINYGYTF. The rearrangement links TRBV7-2 to TRBJ1-2; 9 nucleotides line up with TRBD1. This CDR3 region has 17 residues. Germline trimming cut 4 bases from V and 2 bases from J; bases unmatched to any gene: 11. Germline CDR1 and CDR2: SGHTA and FQGNSA.

The CDR3 DNA reads as TGTGCCAGCAGCCTAGACAGGGGAACTATCGGTGGCTACACCTTC. Its protein is CASSLDRGTIGGYTF. V and J are TRBV27 and TRBJ1-2; TRBD1 agrees at 8 bases. Germline values: CDR1 MNHEY, CDR2 SMNVEV (reference sequence). After removal of 6 bases from V and 7 bases from J, the junction contained 13 bases not matched to a gene. This CDR3 region has 15 residues.

The chain is built from TRBV4-2 and TRBJ2-1; a weak D match, TRBD2 (5 bases). Germline CDR1 is LGHNA and CDR2 is YNFKEQ. The CDR3 has 17 amino acids. Trimming shortened V by 1 base and J by 8 bases, and 21 bases separated the two germline ends. DNA of the CDR3: TGTGCCAGCAGCCAAGCATTATCTGCCGGACTGCGGGATGAGCAGTTCTTC. Its protein product is CASSQALSAGLRDEQFF.

The chain combines TRBV5-1 with TRBJ1-3; 10 bases are a match to TRBD1. Germline V lookup: CDR1 SGHRS, CDR2 YFSETQ. This CDR3 comprises 16 residues. The V segment lost 7 bases and the J segment 0 bases; nucleotides outside the gene matches: 7. The CDR3 coding sequence is TGCGCCAGCGGGACAGGGGTCCTACCCTCTGGAAACACCATATATTTT. Amino acid sequence: CASGTGVLPSGNTIYF.

This chain links TRBV24-1 with TRBJ1-1; D gene uncertain. From germline, CDR1 is KGHDR and CDR2 SFDVKD. The CDR3 consists of 14 residues. CDR3 sequence (DNA): TGTCCAGGAAGATATACAATTTTGGACACTGAAGCTTTCTTT. Protein: CPGRYTILDTEAFF.

The chain carries TRBV27 and TRBJ2-7; 10 nucleotides agree with TRBD1. Germline values: CDR1 MNHEY, CDR2 SMNVEV (reference sequence). The CDR3 has 17 residues. V was clipped by 0 bases and J by 7 bases; unmatched bases: 12. The CDR3 spells CASSLSRQDRGAQEQYF. The CDR3 coding sequence is TGTGCCAGCAGTTTATCTCGGCAGGACAGGGGGGCGCAGGAGCAGTACTTC.

This sequence joins TRBV6-2 or TRBV6-3 and TRBJ1-5, with TRBD1 matching over 10 bases. The CDR3 spans 13 residues. The germline gives CDR1 MNHEY, CDR2 SVGEGT. V lost 4 bases and J lost 6; bases outside the gene matches: 0. The CDR3 DNA sequence: TGTGCCAGCAGTTGGACAGGGGGTCAGCCCCAGCATTTT. Protein: CASSWTGGQPQHF.

This clone was seen a handful of times. CDR3 in DNA: TGTGCCAGCAGCACAGGGGGAGCGGATCCTGAAGCTTTCTTT. It is translated as CASSTGGADPEAFF. The rearrangement uses TRBV7-9 and TRBJ1-1; 8 bases match TRBD1. This CDR3 has 14 amino acids. Germline CDR1 is SEHNR and CDR2 is FQNEAQ (reference sequence). The ends lost 5 bases at V and 6 bases at J; junction bases unmatched: 8.

This rearrangement joins TRBV2 to TRBJ2-1, with D possibly TRBD1 on 6 matching bases. The CDR3 sequence is 16 residues long. V dropped 2 bases and J dropped 0 bases, with 11 bases sitting between them. The germline gives CDR1 SNHLY, CDR2 FYNNEI. The CDR3 reads CASSERGTSSYNEQFF. In nucleotides, the CDR3 is TGTGCCAGCAGTGAAAGGGGGACCAGCTCCTACAATGAGCAGTTCTTC.

The chain joins TRBV9 to TRBJ2-1; no definite D call. CDR3 length: 16 amino acids. In germline, CDR1 is SGDLS, CDR2 YYNGEE. The ends were cut back, 3 bases at V and 0 bases at J, with 13 bases in the middle. In DNA, the CDR3 is TGTGCCAGCAGCGAGTTTCTGGCGTCCTCCTACAATGAGCAGTTCTTC. This encodes CASSEFLASSYNEQFF.

This clone was observed many times. This chain links TRBV25-1 with TRBJ1-6; D is undetermined. Trimming removed 1 base at V and 10 bases at J, with 11 bases between. The CDR3 covers 14 residues. In germline, CDR1 is MGHDK, CDR2 SYGVNS. The CDR3 region is CASSEWGGHSPLHF. CDR3 nucleotides: TGTGCCAGCAGTGAATGGGGAGGGCACTCACCCCTCCACTTT.

This chain joins TRBV4-3 and TRBJ1-1, with 10 positions matching TRBD1. Germline values: CDR1 LGHNA, CDR2 YSLEER. V shed 3 bases, J shed 0 bases, and the junction held 4 bases outside the gene matches. The CDR3 is 16 residues long. CDR3 region: CASSQGTGAMNTEAFF. CDR3 DNA sequence: TGCGCCAGCAGCCAGGGGACAGGGGCCATGAACACTGAAGCTTTCTTT.

This sequence joins TRBV28 and TRBJ2-7; 10 bases are shared with TRBD2. V lost 0 bases to trimming and J lost 7 bases; unmatched junction nucleotides: 12. Germline V gene sequence: CDR1 MDHEN, CDR2 SYDVKM. This CDR3 contains 17 residues. For the CDR3, the DNA is TGTGCCAGCAGTTTATGGGCTAGCGGGAGCCCCTCCGAGGAGCAGTACTTC. This gives the protein CASSLWASGSPSEEQYF. Looking up the rest from reference TRBV28 and TRBJ2-7 gives the full variable domain: DVKVTQSSRYLVKRTGEKVFLECVQDMDHENMFWYRQDPGLGLRLIYFSYDVKMKEKGDIPEGYSVSREKKERFSLILESASTNQTSMYLCASSLWASGSPSEEQYFGPGTRLTVT.

This chain's CDR3 is CAITQGTLYTGELFF. The DNA of the CDR3 is TGTGCCATCACCCAAGGGACTCTCTACACCGGGGAGCTGTTTTTT. V usage is TRBV10-3 and J usage is TRBJ2-2, with a possible D match to TRBD2 (6 bases). CDR3 length: 15 amino acids. Trimming left V 7 bases short and J 3 bases short, with 15 bases between. The germline gives CDR1 ENHRY, CDR2 SYGVKD.

The chain couples TRBV27 to TRBJ1-1; weak D call: TRBD1 (5 bases). The CDR3 covers 15 residues. Between the trimmed V and J ends, which lost 10 bases and 0 bases, there was a span of 18 bases. Per germline, CDR1 MNHEY and CDR2 SMNVEV (reference sequence). CDR3 loop: CATGTSRGLNTEAFF. The DNA of the CDR3 is TGTGCCACAGGAACCTCACGGGGGTTGAACACTGAAGCTTTCTTT.